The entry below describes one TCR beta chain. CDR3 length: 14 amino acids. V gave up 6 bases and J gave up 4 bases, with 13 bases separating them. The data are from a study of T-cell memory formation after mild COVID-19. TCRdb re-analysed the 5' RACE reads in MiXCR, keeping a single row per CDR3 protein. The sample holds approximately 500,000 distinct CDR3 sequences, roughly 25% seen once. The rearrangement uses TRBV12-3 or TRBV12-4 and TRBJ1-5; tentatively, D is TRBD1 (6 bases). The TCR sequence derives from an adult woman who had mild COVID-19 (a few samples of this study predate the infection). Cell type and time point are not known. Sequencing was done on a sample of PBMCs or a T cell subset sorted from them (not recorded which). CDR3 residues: CASSSGHRNQPQHF. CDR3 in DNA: TGTGCCAGCAGCTCGGGACATAGGAATCAGCCCCAGCATTTT.